This T cell receptor beta chain was identified during a study of CD8+CD57+ T cells in acquired aplastic anemia. Investigators profiled TCR beta VDJ and CDR3 from genomic DNA template. TCRdb used MiXCR to reprocess the reads, holding one entry per CDR3 protein. The top ten clones hold 4% of a sample with hundreds of thousands of distinct CDR3 sequences, 65% to 75% of them seen once. The CDR3 extends over 16 amino acids. Trimming removed 4 bases from V and 16 bases from J, with 26 bases in between. The V gene's germline CDR1 is SGHTA and CDR2 FQGNSA. V and J are TRBV7-2 and TRBJ2-6, with D uncertain. This TCR derives from a human donor in good health, serving as a control. The sequencing input was sorted CD4+, CD8+, or CD8+CD57+ T cells (not recorded which) from PBMCs. The DNA for the CDR3 is TGTGCCAGCAGCTCGCGAGGTAGGGATCGGGCCCAGCATCTGACTTTC. The encoded protein is CASSSRGRDRAQHLTF.